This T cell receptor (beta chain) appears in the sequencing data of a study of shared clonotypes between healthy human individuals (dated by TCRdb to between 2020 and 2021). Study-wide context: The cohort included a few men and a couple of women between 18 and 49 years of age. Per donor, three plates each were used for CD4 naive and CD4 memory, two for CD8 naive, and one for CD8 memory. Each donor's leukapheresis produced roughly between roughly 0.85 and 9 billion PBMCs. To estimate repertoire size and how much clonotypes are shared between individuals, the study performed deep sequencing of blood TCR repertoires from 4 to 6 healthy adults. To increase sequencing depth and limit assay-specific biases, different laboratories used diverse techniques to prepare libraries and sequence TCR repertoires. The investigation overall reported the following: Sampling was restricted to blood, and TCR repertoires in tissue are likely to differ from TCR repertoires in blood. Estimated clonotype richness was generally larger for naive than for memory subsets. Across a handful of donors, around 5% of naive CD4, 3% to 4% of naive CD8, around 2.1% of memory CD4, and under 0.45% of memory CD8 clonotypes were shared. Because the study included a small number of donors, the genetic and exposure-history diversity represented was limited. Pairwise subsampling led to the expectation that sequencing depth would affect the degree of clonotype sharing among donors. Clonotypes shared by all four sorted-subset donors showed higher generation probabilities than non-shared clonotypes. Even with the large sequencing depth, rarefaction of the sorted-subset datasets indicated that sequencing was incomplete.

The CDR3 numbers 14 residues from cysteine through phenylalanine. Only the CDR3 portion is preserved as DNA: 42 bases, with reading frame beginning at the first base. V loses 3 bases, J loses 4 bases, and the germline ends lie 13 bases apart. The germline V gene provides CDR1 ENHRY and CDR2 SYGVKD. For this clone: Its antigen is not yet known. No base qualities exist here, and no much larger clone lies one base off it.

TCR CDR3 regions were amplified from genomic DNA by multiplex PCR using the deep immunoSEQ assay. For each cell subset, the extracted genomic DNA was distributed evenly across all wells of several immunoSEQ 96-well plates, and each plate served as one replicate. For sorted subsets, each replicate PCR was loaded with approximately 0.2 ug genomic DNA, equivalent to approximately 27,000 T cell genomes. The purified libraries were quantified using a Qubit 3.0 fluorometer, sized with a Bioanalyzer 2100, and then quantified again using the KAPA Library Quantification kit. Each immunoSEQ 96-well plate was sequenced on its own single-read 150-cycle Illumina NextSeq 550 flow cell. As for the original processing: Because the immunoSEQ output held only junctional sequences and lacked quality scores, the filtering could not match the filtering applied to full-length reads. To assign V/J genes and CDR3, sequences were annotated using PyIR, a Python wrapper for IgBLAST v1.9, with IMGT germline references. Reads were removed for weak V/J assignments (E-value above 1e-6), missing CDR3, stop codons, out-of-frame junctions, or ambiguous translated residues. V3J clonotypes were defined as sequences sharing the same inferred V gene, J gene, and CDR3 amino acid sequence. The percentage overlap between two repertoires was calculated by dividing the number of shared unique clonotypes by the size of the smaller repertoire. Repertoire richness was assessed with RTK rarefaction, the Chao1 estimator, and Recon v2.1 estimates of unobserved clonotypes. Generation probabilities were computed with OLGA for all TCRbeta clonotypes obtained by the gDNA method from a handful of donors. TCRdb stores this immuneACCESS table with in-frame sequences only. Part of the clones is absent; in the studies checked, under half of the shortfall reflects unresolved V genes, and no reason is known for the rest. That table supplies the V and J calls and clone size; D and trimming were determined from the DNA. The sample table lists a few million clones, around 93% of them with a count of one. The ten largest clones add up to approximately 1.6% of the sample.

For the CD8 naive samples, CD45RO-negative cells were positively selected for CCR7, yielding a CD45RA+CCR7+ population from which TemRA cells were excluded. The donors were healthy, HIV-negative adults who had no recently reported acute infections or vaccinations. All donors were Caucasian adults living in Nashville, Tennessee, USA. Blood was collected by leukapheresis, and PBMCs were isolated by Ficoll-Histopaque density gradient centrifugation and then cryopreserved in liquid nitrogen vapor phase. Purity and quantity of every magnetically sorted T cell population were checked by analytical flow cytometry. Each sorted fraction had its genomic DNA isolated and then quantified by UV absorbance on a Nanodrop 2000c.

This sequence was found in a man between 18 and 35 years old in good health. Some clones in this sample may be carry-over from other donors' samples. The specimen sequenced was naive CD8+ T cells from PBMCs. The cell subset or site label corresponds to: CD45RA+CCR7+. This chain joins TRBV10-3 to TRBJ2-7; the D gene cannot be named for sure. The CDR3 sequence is CAISDVGPYYEQYF. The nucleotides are TGTGCCATCAGTGATGTGGGTCCTTATTACGAGCAGTACTTC.